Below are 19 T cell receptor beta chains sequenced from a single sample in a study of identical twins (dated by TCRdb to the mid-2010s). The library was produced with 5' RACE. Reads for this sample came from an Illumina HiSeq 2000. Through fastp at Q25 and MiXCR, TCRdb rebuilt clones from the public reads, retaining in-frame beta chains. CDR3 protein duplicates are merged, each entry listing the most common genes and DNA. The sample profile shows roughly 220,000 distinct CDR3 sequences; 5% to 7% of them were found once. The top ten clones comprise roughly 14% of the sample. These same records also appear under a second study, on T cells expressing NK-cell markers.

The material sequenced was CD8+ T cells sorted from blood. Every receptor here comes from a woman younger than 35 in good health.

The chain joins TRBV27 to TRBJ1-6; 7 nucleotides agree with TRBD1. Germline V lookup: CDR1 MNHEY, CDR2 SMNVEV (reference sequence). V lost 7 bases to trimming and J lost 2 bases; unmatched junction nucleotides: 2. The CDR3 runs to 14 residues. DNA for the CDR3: TGTGCCAGCACCAGGGGGGCCTATAATTCACCCCTCCACTTT. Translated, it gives CASTRGAYNSPLHF.

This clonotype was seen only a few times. CDR3 nucleotide sequence: TGTGCCAGCAGCTTACCTAGCGTCCACAATGAGCAGTTCTTC. Translated: CASSLPSVHNEQFF. The V gene is TRBV7-9, the J gene TRBJ2-1, with D possibly being TRBD2 (6 bases). Trimming shortened V by 2 bases and J by 5 bases, and 10 bases separated the two germline ends. The CDR3 covers 14 residues. CDR1 is SEHNR, CDR2 FQNEAQ, per germline (reference sequence).

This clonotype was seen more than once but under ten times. The CDR3 nucleotides read TGTGCTAGTGGCCTGGGGGGGCCAGGGTTCGAGCAGTACTTC. This codes for CASGLGGPGFEQYF. The gene calls are TRBV12-5 and TRBJ2-7; weak D call: TRBD2 (7 bases). V shed 6 bases and J shed 6 bases, with 18 bases lying between them. The CDR3 sequence is 14 residues long. The germline gives CDR1 LGHNT, CDR2 FRNRAP.

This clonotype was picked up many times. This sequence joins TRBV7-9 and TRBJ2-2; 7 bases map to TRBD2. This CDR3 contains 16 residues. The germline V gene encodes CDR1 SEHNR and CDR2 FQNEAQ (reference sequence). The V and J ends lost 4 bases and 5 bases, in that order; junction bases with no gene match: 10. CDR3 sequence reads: CASSYPGTTDTGELFF. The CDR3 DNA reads TGTGCCAGCAGCTACCCCGGGACTACCGATACCGGGGAGCTGTTTTTT.

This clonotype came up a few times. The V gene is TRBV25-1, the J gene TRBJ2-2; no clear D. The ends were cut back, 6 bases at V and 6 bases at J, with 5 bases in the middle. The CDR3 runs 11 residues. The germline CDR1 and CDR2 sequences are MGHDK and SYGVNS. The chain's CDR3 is CASRVAGELFF. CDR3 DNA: TGTGCCAGCAGGGTGGCCGGGGAGCTGTTTTTT. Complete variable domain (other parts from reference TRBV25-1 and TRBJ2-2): EADIYQTPRYLVIGTGKKITLECSQTMGHDKMYWYQQDPGMELHLIHYSYGVNSTEKGDLSSESTVSRIRTEHFPLTLESARPSHTSQYLCASRVAGELFFGEGSRLTVL.

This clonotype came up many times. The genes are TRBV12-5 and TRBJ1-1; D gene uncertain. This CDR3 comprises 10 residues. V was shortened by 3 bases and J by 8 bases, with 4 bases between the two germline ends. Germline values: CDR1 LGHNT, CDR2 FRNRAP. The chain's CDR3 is CASGFKEAFF. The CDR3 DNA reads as TGTGCTAGTGGTTTCAAAGAAGCTTTCTTT. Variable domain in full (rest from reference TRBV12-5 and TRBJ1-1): DARVTQTPRHKVTEMGQEVTMRCQPILGHNTVFWYRQTMMQGLELLAYFRNRAPLDDSGMPKDRFSAEMPDATLATLKIQPSEPRDSAVYFCASGFKEAFFGQGTRLTVV.

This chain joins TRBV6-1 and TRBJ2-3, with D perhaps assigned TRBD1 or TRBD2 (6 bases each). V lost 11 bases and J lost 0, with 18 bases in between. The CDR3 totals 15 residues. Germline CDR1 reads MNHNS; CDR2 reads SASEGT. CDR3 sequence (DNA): TGTGCCGCACCCCTTGAGGGGGGCAGCACAGATACGCAGTATTTT. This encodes CAAPLEGGSTDTQYF.

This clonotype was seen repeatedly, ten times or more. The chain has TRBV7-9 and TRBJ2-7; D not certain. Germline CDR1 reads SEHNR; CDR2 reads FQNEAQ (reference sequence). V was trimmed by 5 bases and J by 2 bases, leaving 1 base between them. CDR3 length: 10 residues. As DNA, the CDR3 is TGTGCCAGCAGCACCTACGAGCAGTACTTC. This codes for CASSTYEQYF.

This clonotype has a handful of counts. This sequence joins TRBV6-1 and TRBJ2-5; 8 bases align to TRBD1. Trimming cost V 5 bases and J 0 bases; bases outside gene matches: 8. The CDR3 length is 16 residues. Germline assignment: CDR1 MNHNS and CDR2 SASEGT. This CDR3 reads CASSPLQGEYQETQYF. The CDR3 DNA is TGTGCCAGCAGTCCCCTACAGGGGGAGTACCAAGAGACCCAGTACTTC.

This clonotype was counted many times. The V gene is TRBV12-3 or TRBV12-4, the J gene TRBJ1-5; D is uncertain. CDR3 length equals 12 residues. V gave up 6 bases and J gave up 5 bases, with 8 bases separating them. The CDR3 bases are TGTGCCAGCAGCTTGGACTATCAGCCCCAGCATTTT. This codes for CASSLDYQPQHF.

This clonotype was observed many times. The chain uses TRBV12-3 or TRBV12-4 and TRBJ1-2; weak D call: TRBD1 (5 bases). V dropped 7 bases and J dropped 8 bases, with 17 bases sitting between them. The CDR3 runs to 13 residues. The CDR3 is CASTNPPTVGYTF. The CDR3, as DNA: TGTGCCAGCACCAACCCACCGACAGTCGGCTACACCTTC.

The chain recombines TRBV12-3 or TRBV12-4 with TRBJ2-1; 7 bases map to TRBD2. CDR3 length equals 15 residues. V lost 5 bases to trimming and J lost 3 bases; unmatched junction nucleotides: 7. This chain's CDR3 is CASSVPGTIYNEQFF. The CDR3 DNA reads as TGTGCCAGCAGTGTCCCTGGGACTATCTACAATGAGCAGTTCTTC.

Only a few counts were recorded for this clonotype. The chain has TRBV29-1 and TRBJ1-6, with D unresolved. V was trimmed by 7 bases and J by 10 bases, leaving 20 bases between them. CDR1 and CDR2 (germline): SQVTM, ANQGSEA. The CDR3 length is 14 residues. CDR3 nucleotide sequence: TGCAGCGCGGAGGCAGGAGGTGGCCGATCACCCCTCCACTTT. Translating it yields CSAEAGGGRSPLHF.

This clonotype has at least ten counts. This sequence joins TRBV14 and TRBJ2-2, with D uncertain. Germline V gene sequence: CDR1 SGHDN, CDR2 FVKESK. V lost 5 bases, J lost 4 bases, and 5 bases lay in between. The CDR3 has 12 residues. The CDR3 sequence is CASSYGTGELFF. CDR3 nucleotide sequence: TGTGCCAGCAGCTACGGCACCGGGGAGCTGTTTTTT.

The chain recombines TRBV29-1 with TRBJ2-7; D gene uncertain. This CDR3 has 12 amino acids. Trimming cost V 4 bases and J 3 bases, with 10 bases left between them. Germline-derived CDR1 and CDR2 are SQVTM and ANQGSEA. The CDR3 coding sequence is TGCAGCGTTGTAGTACCGGACTACGAGCAGTACTTC. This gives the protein CSVVVPDYEQYF.

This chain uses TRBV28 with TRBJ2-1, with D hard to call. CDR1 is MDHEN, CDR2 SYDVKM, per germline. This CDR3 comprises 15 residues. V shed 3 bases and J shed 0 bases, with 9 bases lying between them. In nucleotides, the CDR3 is TGTGCCAGCAGTTTCCCCGACGGCTCCTACAATGAGCAGTTCTTC. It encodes CASSFPDGSYNEQFF.

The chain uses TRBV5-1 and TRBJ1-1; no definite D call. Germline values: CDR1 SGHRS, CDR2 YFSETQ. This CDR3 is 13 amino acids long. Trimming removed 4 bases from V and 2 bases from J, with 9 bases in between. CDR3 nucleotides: TGCGCCAGCAGCCTCCGGGCCAACACTGAAGCTTTCTTT. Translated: CASSLRANTEAFF.

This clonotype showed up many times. Here the CDR3 reads CASSSGQGSYEQYF. The CDR3 nucleotides are TGTGCCAGCAGTTCGGGACAGGGCTCCTACGAGCAGTACTTC. V is TRBV27 and J is TRBJ2-7, with TRBD1 identical over 9 bases. CDR1 MNHEY and CDR2 SMNVEV come from the germline V gene (reference sequence). This CDR3 is built from 14 residues. J lost 0 bases, V lost 4 bases, and 1 base had no gene match.

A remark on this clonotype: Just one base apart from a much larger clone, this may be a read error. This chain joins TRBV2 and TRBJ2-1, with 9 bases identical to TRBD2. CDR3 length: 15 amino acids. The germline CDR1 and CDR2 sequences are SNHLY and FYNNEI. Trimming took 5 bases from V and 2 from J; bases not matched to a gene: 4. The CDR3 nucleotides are TGTGCCAGCAGTACCCCTAGCGGGACCTACAATGAGCAGTTCTTC. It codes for CASSTPSGTYNEQFF.